The rows below give T cell receptor beta chains drawn from one sample of a study of a mutant IDH1 vaccine in newly diagnosed glioma. These receptors have no identified antigens. Clones were sequenced by immunoSEQ multiplex PCR, and TCRdb holds only the in-frame ones, with some missing. The sample lists some 40,000 clones, roughly 81% occurring once. This sample comprised PBMCs, obtained from a glioma patient whose treatment included an IDH1 peptide vaccine. Receptors were obtained from a man aged 40-49 years with glioma. CDR3s include the opening cysteine and the closing phenylalanine or tryptophan. A D gene is named only where the DNA matches it firmly. The size entry is marked missing in some rows and otherwise reads once, few, many or a size class.

J: TRBJ2-3; V: TRBV2; D: NA; size: NA; DNA: TGTGCCAGTCGGATCCGGATCGGTTCCGTTAGCACAGATACGCAGTATTTT; CDR3: CASRIRIGSVSTDTQYF
J: TRBJ2-7; V: TRBV27; D: NA; size: NA; DNA: TGTGCCAGCAGTACGCCGGACAGCTACGAGCAGTACTTC; CDR3: CASSTPDSYEQYF
J: TRBJ1-4; V: TRBV18; D: NA; size: few; DNA: TGTGCCAGCTCACCACCGAGTGTGGAAAAACTGTTTTTT; CDR3: CASSPPSVEKLFF
J: TRBJ1-5; V: TRBV2; D: NA; size: NA; DNA: TGTGCCAGTCACGTTATCCAGGATCAGCCCCAGCATTTT; CDR3: CASHVIQDQPQHF
J: TRBJ2-2; V: TRBV29-1; D: TRBD1; size: NA; DNA: TGCAGCGTTGGGGACAGGGCCGGGGAGCTGTTTTTT; CDR3: CSVGDRAGELFF
J: TRBJ1-5; V: TRBV25-1; D: TRBD1; size: NA; DNA: TGTGCCAGCAGTGAATCAGGACAGGGGGCGCGGCCCCAGCATTTT; CDR3: CASSESGQGARPQHF
J: TRBJ2-1; V: TRBV4-3; D: TRBD1; size: NA; DNA: TGCGCCAGCAGCCAGGGGGACAGGGGATACAATGAGCAGTTCTTC; CDR3: CASSQGDRGYNEQFF
J: TRBJ2-2; V: TRBV9; D: TRBD2; size: NA; DNA: TGTGCCAGCAGCGTAGCGGGCGCCCCGGGACTAGCTGCGAACACCGGGGAGCTGTTTTTT; CDR3: CASSVAGAPGLAANTGELFF
J: TRBJ2-5; V: TRBV29-1; D: NA; size: NA; DNA: TGCAGCGTTGACGGCCAGGGGGGAGAGACCCAGTACTTC; CDR3: CSVDGQGGETQYF
J: TRBJ2-3; V: TRBV9; D: TRBD2; size: NA; DNA: TGTGCCAGCAGCGTTAGCGGGAGTGGGACAGATACGCAGTATTTT; CDR3: CASSVSGSGTDTQYF
J: TRBJ2-7; V: TRBV11-2; D: TRBD1; size: NA; DNA: TGTGCCAGCAGCCAGTCCGGGACAGGGTTCTACGAGCAGTACTTC; CDR3: CASSQSGTGFYEQYF
J: TRBJ1-2; V: TRBV5-1; D: NA; size: NA; DNA: TGCGCCAGCAGCACGGGACGGGATAACTATGGCTACACCTTC; CDR3: CASSTGRDNYGYTF
J: TRBJ1-1; V: TRBV19; D: NA; size: NA; DNA: TGTGCCAGTAGTACTCTTGACATACCCGAAGCTTTCTTT; CDR3: CASSTLDIPEAFF
J: TRBJ1-2; V: TRBV28; D: NA; size: NA; DNA: TGTGCCAGCCTCGGGACATTTCTTGGCTACACCTTC; CDR3: CASLGTFLGYTF
J: TRBJ2-1; V: TRBV29-1; D: TRBD2; size: NA; DNA: TGCAGCGTTGAAGATCCCCAGCGGGAGACTTACAATGAGCAGTTCTTC; CDR3: CSVEDPQRETYNEQFF
J: TRBJ2-3; V: TRBV7-6; D: NA; size: NA; DNA: TGTGCCAGCGGAGGAACCCTCACAGATACGCAGTATTTT; CDR3: CASGGTLTDTQYF
J: TRBJ2-1; V: TRBV29-1; D: NA; size: once; DNA: TGCAGCGTTGATGGTTTGGGACCCCGGAGATCCAATGAGCAGTTCTTC; CDR3: CSVDGLGPRRSNEQFF
J: TRBJ2-1; V: TRBV7-9; D: TRBD2; size: once; DNA: TGTGCCAGCAGCTTAGAAGCGGGAGGGTTGAATGAGCAGTTCTTC; CDR3: CASSLEAGGLNEQFF
J: TRBJ2-3; V: TRBV7-2; D: TRBD2; size: NA; DNA: TGTGCCAGCGGGATTGGCGGGAGTATATCAGATACGCAGTATTTT; CDR3: CASGIGGSISDTQYF
J: TRBJ2-3; V: TRBV6-4; D: NA; size: NA; DNA: TGTGCCAGCAGTGAGGGGGATTCCACAGATACGCAGTATTTT; CDR3: CASSEGDSTDTQYF
J: TRBJ2-5; V: TRBV5-1; D: TRBD1; size: NA; DNA: TGCGCCAGCAGCGTACCACAGGGGCAAGAGACCCAGTACTTC; CDR3: CASSVPQGQETQYF
J: TRBJ2-5; V: TRBV7-9; D: TRBD2; size: NA; DNA: TGTGCCAGCAGCCAACGACTAGCTCAAGAGACCCAGTACTTC; CDR3: CASSQRLAQETQYF
J: TRBJ2-7; V: TRBV5-6; D: NA; size: once; DNA: TGTGCCAGCAGCGCGGGGACGTGGGCCTACGAGCAGTACTTC; CDR3: CASSAGTWAYEQYF
J: TRBJ2-2; V: TRBV5-6; D: NA; size: NA; DNA: TGTGCCAGCAGCACACTACAGGGTCTGAACACCGGGGAGCTGTTTTTT; CDR3: CASSTLQGLNTGELFF